The present TCR beta chain was sequenced within a study of shared clonotypes between healthy human individuals. Study context: CD4 naive and memory got three plates each, CD8 naive two, CD8 memory one. Study-wide points: Clonotype sharing among the donors was expected to vary with sequencing depth.

The CDR3 is made up of 14 amino acids. V lost 5 bases and J 4 bases, leaving 12 bases between the germline ends. Germline loops: CDR1 SEHNR, CDR2 FQNEAQ (reference sequence). Points on this clone: Its antigen is not known.

At deep level, the assay was performed. Generated by immunoSEQ multiplex PCR, the TCRdb table keeps only in-frame clones and is missing some. The table has more than 550,000 clones, 90% seen once. The chain recombines TRBV7-9 with TRBJ1-5; no clear D gene. This TCR derives from a man between 18 and 35 years old in good health. Some clones in this sample may be carry-over from other donors' samples. Sequenced: memory CD8+ T cells from PBMCs. This sample's subset: CD45RO+ cells pooled with CCR7-negative TemRA cells. CDR3 bases: TGTGCCAGCAGCCAGGCCGGACCTAATCAGCCCCAGCATTTT. Translation: CASSQAGPNQPQHF.